Listed here are 11 T cell receptor beta chains from one sample, sequenced in a study of technical replicates of blood from a handful of donors. Assay: immunoSEQ multiplex PCR; the TCRdb copy retains only in-frame clones and omits some. The data show about 81,000 clones, roughly 96% seen once. Sequencing was carried out using T cells isolated from PBMCs. These receptors were collected from a human donor in good health.

The CDR3 DNA reads TGTGCCAGCAGTGAACAGGGTAACACTGAAGCTTTCTTT. It yields the protein CASSEQGNTEAFF. V is TRBV27 and J is TRBJ1-1; tentatively, D is TRBD1 (6 bases). V was shortened by 5 bases and J by 2 bases, with 9 bases between the two germline ends. This CDR3 comprises 13 residues. Germline CDR1 is MNHEY and CDR2 is SMNVEV (reference sequence).

V gene TRBV12-5 combines with J gene TRBJ1-2; 7 nucleotides agree with TRBD1. The CDR3 sequence is 17 residues long. In germline, CDR1 is LGHNT, CDR2 FRNRAP. With V trimmed by 0 bases and J by 2 bases, 9 bases remained unmatched. The CDR3 sequence: CASGLVVGQGGNYGYTF. As DNA, the CDR3 is TGTGCTAGTGGTTTGGTAGTGGGGCAGGGGGGCAACTATGGCTACACCTTC.

The chain joins TRBV5-5 to TRBJ2-1; TRBD2 might be the D (5 bases). This CDR3 spans 19 amino acids. Germline CDR1 and CDR2: SGHKS and YYEKEE (reference sequence). V was clipped by 1 base and J by 7 bases, with 27 bases between them. The CDR3 is CASSLQPNALVGVRNEQFF. Written as DNA, the CDR3 is TGTGCCAGCAGCTTGCAACCTAACGCTCTGGTGGGAGTCAGGAATGAGCAGTTCTTC.

This chain connects TRBV2 to TRBJ1-1, with 7 bases lining up with TRBD1. Germline V gene data show CDR1 as SNHLY and CDR2 as FYNNEI. V shed 4 bases and J 5 bases; nucleotides not matched to a gene: 4. The CDR3 is 13 amino acids. The CDR3 spells CASSVDRATEAFF. The CDR3 region has the DNA TGTGCCAGCAGTGTAGACAGGGCGACTGAAGCTTTCTTT.

This chain joins TRBV7-6 and TRBJ1-1; D is ambiguous. Germline-derived CDR1 and CDR2 are SGHVS and FNYEAQ. Trimming took off 1 base at V and 4 bases at J, with 7 bases between the two ends. CDR3 length: 13 residues. The CDR3 nucleotides are TGTGCCAGCAGCTTAGTGTCTATCACTGAAGCTTTCTTT. Translation gives CASSLVSITEAFF.

The rearrangement links TRBV29-1 to TRBJ2-7; perhaps TRBD1 as D (5 bases). V was shortened by 5 bases and J by 6 bases, with 23 bases between the two germline ends. CDR3 size: 15 residues. Germline loops: CDR1 SQVTM, CDR2 ANQGSEA. Here the CDR3 reads CSVLPSSRAGSEQYF. CDR3 coding DNA: TGCAGCGTTCTACCGTCGAGCAGGGCAGGTAGCGAGCAGTACTTC.

J is TRBJ1-1 and V is TRBV5-1; 9 bases are a match to TRBD1. The trim removed 0 bases at V and 3 bases at J, leaving 9 bases unmatched. Germline CDR1 reads SGHRS; CDR2 reads YFSETQ. This CDR3 is built from 17 residues. The CDR3 reads CASSLDPGQGGDTEAFF. CDR3 nucleotide sequence: TGCGCCAGCAGCTTGGATCCGGGACAGGGAGGAGACACTGAAGCTTTCTTT.

This chain joins TRBV5-1 and TRBJ1-2, with D tentatively TRBD1 (6 bases). V was shortened by 2 bases and J by 3 bases, with 8 bases between the two germline ends. CDR3 length: 13 residues. Germline CDR1 is SGHRS and CDR2 is YFSETQ. In DNA, the CDR3 is TGCGCCAGCAGCTTTCGACAGGACTATGGCTACACCTTC. It is translated as CASSFRQDYGYTF.

This chain links TRBV4-1 with TRBJ1-3, with D unclear. The CDR3 consists of 15 residues. V was shortened by 0 bases and J by 1 base, with 7 bases between the two germline ends. CDR1 and CDR2 from the germline V gene are MGHRA and YSYEKL. The CDR3 region has the DNA TGCGCCAGCAGCCAAGAGTATATTTCTGGAAACACCATATATTTT. Amino acids: CASSQEYISGNTIYF.

V is TRBV11-3 and J is TRBJ1-2; D ambiguous. V was clipped by 5 bases and J by 4 bases, with 17 bases between them. Germline assignment: CDR1 SGHNT and CDR2 YENEEA. The CDR3 spans 15 residues. CDR3 in DNA: TGTGCCAGCAGCCCCAGTTGGGCGGAGGGCTATGGCTACACCTTC. As protein: CASSPSWAEGYGYTF.

This chain uses TRBV7-2 with TRBJ2-2; a possible D gene is TRBD1 (5 bases). The CDR3 covers 16 residues. Germline-derived CDR1 and CDR2 are SGHTA and FQGNSA. V gave up 2 bases and J gave up 4 bases, with 14 bases separating them. CDR3 DNA: TGTGCCAGCAGCTTACTTCTGGGGCGCACCACCGGGGAGCTGTTTTTT. Amino acids: CASSLLLGRTTGELFF.